A selection of T cell receptor beta chains follows, all from one sample in a study of cytomegalovirus exposure and HLA in healthy donors. The protocol was immunoSEQ multiplex PCR, while the TCRdb copy is restricted to in-frame clones and leaves out a portion. The table records about 160,000 clones, around 85% of them present only once. The sample comprised PBMCs. Every receptor here comes from a woman aged 25 to 39 in good health and CMV-seronegative. Both conserved end residues are part of each CDR3. The D gene is left open where the match is weak. Some rows have no size entry. The others give once, few or many, or a class for an expanded clone.

>TRBD1|TRBJ1-2|14|TRBV27|.
CASSVDRANYGYTF
TGTGCCAGCAGTGTGGACAGGGCGAACTATGGCTACACCTTC
>.|TRBJ1-2|16|TRBV4-1|.
CASSQDGQFLPYGYTF
TGCGCCAGCAGCCAAGATGGACAATTTCTGCCCTATGGCTACACCTTC
>.|TRBJ2-2|15|TRBV6-1|once
CASSDWAGVAGELFF
TGTGCCAGCAGTGATTGGGCAGGGGTTGCCGGGGAGCTGTTTTTT
>.|TRBJ1-4|13|TRBV2|.
CASSGYTGQKLFF
TGTGCCAGCAGTGGGTATACAGGGCAAAAACTGTTTTTT
>.|TRBJ2-7|15|TRBV25-1|.
CASSLPGGSSDEQYF
TGTGCCAGCAGCCTTCCAGGTGGGAGTAGCGACGAGCAGTACTTC
>TRBD1|TRBJ2-3|15|TRBV7-8|.
CASSRQGLPTDTQYF
TGTGCCAGCAGCCGACAGGGCCTTCCCACAGATACGCAGTATTTT
>TRBD2|TRBJ2-7|15|TRBV5-1|.
CASSFQAGGASEQYF
TGCGCCAGCAGCTTCCAAGCGGGGGGCGCCTCAGAGCAGTACTTC
>TRBD1|TRBJ1-2|14|TRBV27|.
CASSTTGGNYGYTF
TGTGCCAGCAGTACGACAGGGGGGAACTATGGCTACACCTTC
>.|TRBJ2-1|16|TRBV12-5|.
CASAGERGEKYNEQFF
TGTGCTAGTGCCGGGGAGCGCGGGGAAAAATACAATGAGCAGTTCTTC
>.|TRBJ1-1|11|TRBV29-1|few
CSVGANTEAFF
TGCAGCGTGGGGGCCAACACTGAAGCTTTCTTT
>.|TRBJ2-7|12|TRBV10-3|.
CAISGRQDRPYF
TGTGCCATCAGTGGTAGGCAGGATCGGCCGTACTTC
>.|TRBJ1-1|14|TRBV5-6|.
CASSLGGRETEAFF
TGTGCCAGCAGCTTGGGGGGGCGTGAAACTGAAGCTTTCTTT
>TRBD2|TRBJ2-7|15|TRBV11-2|.
CASSSNRGGDYEQYF
TGTGCCAGCAGCTCTAATCGGGGGGGCGACTACGAGCAGTACTTC
>.|TRBJ1-1|11|TRBV6-1|few
CASRSVTEAFF
TGTGCCAGCCGCAGTGTGACTGAAGCTTTCTTT
>TRBD2|TRBJ2-7|15|TRBV6-1|.
CASSEAPSGLYEQYF
TGTGCCAGCAGTGAAGCCCCTAGCGGCCTCTACGAGCAGTACTTC
>.|TRBJ2-3|16|TRBV6-5|.
CASSSQGARGTDTQYF
TGTGCCAGCAGTTCCCAGGGGGCGCGGGGGACAGATACGCAGTATTTT
>.|TRBJ1-1|13|TRBV30|.
CAWRAGTITEAFF
TGTGCCTGGAGGGCTGGTACAATCACTGAAGCTTTCTTT
>TRBD2|TRBJ2-1|15|TRBV5-1|once
CASSISSGSMNEQFF
TGCGCCAGCAGCATCTCTAGCGGGAGTATGAATGAGCAGTTCTTC
>TRBD2|TRBJ2-5|15|TRBV6-5|.
CASSYVAGEDGTQYF
TGTGCCAGCAGTTACGTAGCGGGAGAGGATGGGACCCAGTACTTC
>TRBD2|TRBJ2-5|15|TRBV19|.
CASSPRAGVVETQYF
TGTGCCAGTAGTCCTCGAGCGGGAGTCGTCGAGACCCAGTACTTC
>TRBD2|TRBJ2-1|14|TRBV9|.
CASTGAGGVNEQFF
TGTGCCAGCACCGGGGCGGGAGGGGTAAATGAGCAGTTCTTC
>TRBD1|TRBJ2-4|15|TRBV7-9|.
CASSLDGTGKNIQYF
TGTGCCAGCAGCTTGGACGGGACAGGGAAAAACATTCAGTACTTC
>.|TRBJ2-7|18|TRBV21-1|few
CASSKPKPWERNSYEQYF
TGTGCCAGCAGCAAACCTAAACCGTGGGAGCGGAACTCCTACGAGCAGTACTTC
>TRBD1|TRBJ2-1|14|TRBV5-4|once
CASRTGTGDNEQFF
TGTGCCAGCAGGACCGGGACAGGGGACAATGAGCAGTTCTTC
>TRBD1|TRBJ2-7|21|TRBV19|once
CASSRRLNRDRALTQKYEQYF
TGTGCCAGTAGTCGCAGGCTAAACCGGGACAGGGCACTCACACAAAAATACGAGCAGTACTTC
>.|TRBJ2-5|15|TRBV18|once
CASSPKGVGGETQYF
TGTGCCAGCTCACCTAAGGGGGTCGGAGGAGAGACCCAGTACTTC
>.|TRBJ1-1|15|TRBV9|.
CASSAGLSGNTEAFF
TGTGCCAGCAGCGCAGGCCTGAGCGGGAACACTGAAGCTTTCTTT
>.|TRBJ2-3|15|TRBV9|.
CASSVGGTGPDTQYF
TGTGCCAGCAGCGTCGGCGGGACGGGTCCAGATACGCAGTATTTT